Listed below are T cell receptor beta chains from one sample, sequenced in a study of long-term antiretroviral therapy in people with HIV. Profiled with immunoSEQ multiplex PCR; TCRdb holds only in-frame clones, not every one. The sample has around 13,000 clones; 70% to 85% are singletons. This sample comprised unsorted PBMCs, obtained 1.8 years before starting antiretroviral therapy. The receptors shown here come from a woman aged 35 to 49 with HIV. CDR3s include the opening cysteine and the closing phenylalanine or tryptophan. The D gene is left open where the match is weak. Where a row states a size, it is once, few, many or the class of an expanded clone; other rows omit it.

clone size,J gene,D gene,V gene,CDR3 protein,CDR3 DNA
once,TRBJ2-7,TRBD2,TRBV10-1,CARGTSGRESSYEQYF,TGCGCCAGAGGGACTAGCGGGAGGGAGAGCTCCTACGAGCAGTACTTC
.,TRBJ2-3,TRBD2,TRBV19,CASSIATSGVDTQYF,TGTGCCAGTAGTATAGCTACTAGCGGGGTGGATACGCAGTATTTT
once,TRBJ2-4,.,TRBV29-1,CSVRPADSQGIQYF,TGCAGCGTACGTCCAGCCGACAGCCAAGGCATTCAGTACTTC
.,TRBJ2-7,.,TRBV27,CASSDRFSYEQYF,TGTGCCAGCAGCGACAGGTTCTCCTACGAGCAGTACTTC
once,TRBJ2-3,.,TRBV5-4,CASSPVSTDTQYF,TGTGCCAGCAGCCCGGTGAGCACAGATACGCAGTATTTT
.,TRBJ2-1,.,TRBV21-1,CASSKTLDREGHNEQFF,TGTGCCAGCAGCAAGACCTTGGACAGGGAAGGACACAATGAGCAGTTCTTC
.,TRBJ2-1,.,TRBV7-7,CASKDSVTADEQFF,TGTGCCAGCAAAGACTCGGTTACAGCCGATGAGCAGTTCTTC
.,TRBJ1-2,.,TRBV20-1,CSAESPYGYTF,TGCAGTGCGGAGAGTCCCTATGGCTACACCTTC
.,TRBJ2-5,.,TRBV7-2,CASSLARFQETQYF,TGTGCCAGCAGCTTAGCACGGTTCCAAGAGACCCAGTACTTC
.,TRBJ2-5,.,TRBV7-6,CASSFSDGVSETQYF,TGTGCCAGCAGCTTTTCTGACGGAGTTAGCGAGACCCAGTACTTC
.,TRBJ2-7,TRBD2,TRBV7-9,CASSFSLAGAGEQYF,TGTGCCAGCAGCTTTTCCCTAGCGGGAGCGGGGGAGCAGTACTTC
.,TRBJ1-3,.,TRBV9,CASSVYRETNTIYF,TGTGCCAGCAGCGTTTACAGAGAGACAAACACCATATATTTT
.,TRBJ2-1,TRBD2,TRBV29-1,CSVGLAGGFEQFF,TGCAGCGTGGGACTAGCGGGAGGTTTTGAGCAGTTCTTC
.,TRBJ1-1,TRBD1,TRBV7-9,CASRSTGAPTGAFF,TGTGCCAGCAGATCCACAGGGGCACCGACTGGAGCTTTCTTT
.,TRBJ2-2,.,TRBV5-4,CASSQFNTGELFF,TGTGCCAGCAGCCAATTTAACACCGGGGAGCTGTTTTTT
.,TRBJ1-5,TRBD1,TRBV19,CASSLTGNQPQHF,TGTGCCAGTAGCTTGACAGGGAATCAGCCCCAGCATTTT
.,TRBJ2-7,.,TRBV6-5,CASSLTSGGEQYF,TGTGCCAGCAGTCTCACGTCTGGGGGCGAGCAGTACTTC
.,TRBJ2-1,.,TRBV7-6,CASSLKAYNEQFF,TGTGCCAGCAGCTTAAAAGCCTACAATGAGCAGTTCTTC
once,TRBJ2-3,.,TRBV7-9,CASSLQDSVTQYF,TGTGCCAGCAGCTTACAGGACTCAGTAACGCAGTATTTT
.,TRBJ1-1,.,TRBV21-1,CASSSGGIPEAFF,TGTGCCAGCAGCTCGGGAGGGATCCCTGAAGCTTTCTTT
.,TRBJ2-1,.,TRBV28,CASRWGDYNEQFF,TGTGCCAGCAGGTGGGGGGATTACAATGAGCAGTTCTTC
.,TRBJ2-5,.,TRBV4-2,CASSQDLWGETQYF,TGTGCCAGCAGCCAAGATCTCTGGGGAGAGACCCAGTACTTC
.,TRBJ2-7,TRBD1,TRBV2,CASSDGQVIPGEQYF,TGTGCCAGCAGTGACGGACAGGTAATTCCTGGCGAGCAGTACTTC
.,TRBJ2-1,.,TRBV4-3,CASSQDPSSYNEQFF,TGCGCCAGCAGCCAAGACCCGAGCTCCTACAATGAGCAGTTCTTC
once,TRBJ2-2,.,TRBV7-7,CASSYQGTGELFF,TGTGCTAGCAGCTACCAGGGAACCGGGGAGCTGTTTTTT
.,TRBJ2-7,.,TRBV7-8,CASSPQSSYSYEQYF,TGTGCCAGCAGCCCACAGTCTTCATACTCCTACGAGCAGTACTTC
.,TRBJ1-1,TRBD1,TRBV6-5,CASSFGQGSTEAFF,TGTGCCAGCAGTTTTGGACAGGGGAGCACTGAAGCTTTCTTT
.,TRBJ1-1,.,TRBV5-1,CASSPSAGNTEAFF,TGCGCCAGCAGCCCGTCCGCGGGGAACACTGAAGCTTTCTTT
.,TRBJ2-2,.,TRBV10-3,CAISDFGGELFF,TGTGCCATCAGTGATTTTGGCGGGGAGCTGTTTTTT
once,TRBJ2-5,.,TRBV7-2,CASSSYTQETQYF,TGTGCCAGCAGCTCCTACACGCAAGAGACCCAGTACTTC
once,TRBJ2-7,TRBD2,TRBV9,CASSVRTSSHEQYF,TGTGCCAGCAGCGTACGGACTAGCTCCCACGAGCAGTACTTC
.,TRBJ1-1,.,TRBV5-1,CASSLGRNMDGTEAFF,TGCGCCAGCAGCTTGGGGAGGAATATGGACGGCACTGAAGCTTTCTTT
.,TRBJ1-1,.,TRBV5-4,CASSQTGLNTEAFF,TGTGCCAGCAGCCAAACAGGATTGAACACTGAAGCTTTCTTT
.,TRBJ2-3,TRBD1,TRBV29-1,CSVWRQGSTDTQYF,TGCAGCGTATGGAGACAGGGAAGCACAGATACGCAGTATTTT
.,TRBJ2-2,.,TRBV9,CASSVGPGDTGELFF,TGTGCCAGCAGCGTAGGTCCAGGAGACACCGGGGAGCTGTTTTTT
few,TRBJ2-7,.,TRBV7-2,CASSLWADQDEQYF,TGTGCCAGCAGCTTATGGGCCGACCAGGACGAGCAGTACTTC
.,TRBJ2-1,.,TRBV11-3,CASSLEQGSYNEQFF,TGTGCCAGCAGCTTAGAACAGGGCTCCTACAATGAGCAGTTCTTC
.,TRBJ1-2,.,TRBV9,CASSAAVGGWDYGYTF,TGTGCCAGCAGCGCGGCGGTTGGGGGCTGGGACTATGGCTACACCTTC
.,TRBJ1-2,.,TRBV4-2,CASSHGQPNYGYTF,TGTGCCAGCAGCCACGGACAGCCTAACTATGGCTACACCTTC
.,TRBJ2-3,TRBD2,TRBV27,CASRPGLAGWVDTQYF,TGTGCCAGCAGGCCGGGACTAGCGGGATGGGTAGATACGCAGTATTTT
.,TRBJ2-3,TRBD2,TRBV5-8,CAKRAGRENTDTQYF,TGTGCCAAACGAGCGGGACGGGAGAACACAGATACGCAGTATTTT
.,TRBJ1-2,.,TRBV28,CASSLEYGYTF,TGTGCCAGCAGTTTAGAGTATGGCTACACCTTC
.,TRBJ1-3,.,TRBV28,CASSPGLLIYSGNTIYF,TGTGCCAGCAGTCCGGGACTGTTAATTTACTCTGGAAACACCATATATTTT
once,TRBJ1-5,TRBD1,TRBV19,CASSWDRGSNQPQHF,TGTGCCAGTAGTTGGGACAGGGGTAGCAATCAGCCCCAGCATTTT
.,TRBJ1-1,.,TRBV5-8,CASSPPVYRLNTEAFF,TGTGCCAGCAGCCCTCCAGTTTACAGGCTGAACACTGAAGCTTTCTTT
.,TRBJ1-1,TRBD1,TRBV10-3,CAIISDRANTEAFF,TGTGCCATCATCTCGGACAGGGCGAACACTGAAGCTTTCTTT
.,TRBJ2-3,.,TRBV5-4,CASSLDGVGDTQYF,TGTGCCAGCAGCTTGGATGGGGTAGGGGATACGCAGTATTTT
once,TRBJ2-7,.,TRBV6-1,CASSDWAGSQGDEQYF,TGTGCCAGCAGTGATTGGGCCGGGTCTCAAGGCGACGAGCAGTACTTC
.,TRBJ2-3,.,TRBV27,CASRLGVSASNTDTQYF,TGTGCCAGCCGATTAGGGGTCTCGGCCTCGAACACAGATACGCAGTATTTT
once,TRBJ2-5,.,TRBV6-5,CASSYDVGETQYF,TGTGCCAGCAGTTACGACGTTGGCGAGACCCAGTACTTC
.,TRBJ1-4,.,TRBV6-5,CASSYYSNEKLFF,TGTGCCAGCAGTTACTACAGTAATGAAAAACTGTTTTTT
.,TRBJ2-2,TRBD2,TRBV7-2,CASSFSGRATGELFF,TGTGCCAGCAGTTTTAGCGGGAGGGCCACCGGGGAGCTGTTTTTT
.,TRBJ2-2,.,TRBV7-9,CASSLKGTGELFF,TGTGCCAGCAGCTTAAAGGGAACCGGGGAGCTGTTTTTT
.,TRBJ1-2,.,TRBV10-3,CAISESKIRNGYTF,TGTGCCATCAGTGAGTCGAAAATCAGGAATGGCTACACCTTC
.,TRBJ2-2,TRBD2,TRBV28,CASSLGLAGSFGELFF,TGTGCCAGCAGTCTCGGACTAGCGGGGTCCTTCGGGGAGCTGTTTTTT
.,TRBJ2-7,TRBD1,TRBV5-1,CASSSPNGTVFSYEQYF,TGCGCCAGCAGCTCTCCAAACGGGACAGTTTTTTCCTACGAGCAGTACTTC
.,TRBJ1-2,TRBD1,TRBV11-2,CASSLGGTGLNYGYTF,TGTGCCAGCAGCTTAGGAGGGACAGGGCTAAACTATGGCTACACCTTC